This T cell receptor (beta chain) was identified in a study of control samples from healthy donors and cancer patients. The germline V gene encodes CDR1 SGHDT and CDR2 YYEEEE. The CDR3 covers 14 residues. V lost 0 bases and J 1 base, leaving 7 bases between the germline ends. Here immunoSEQ multiplex PCR was the method, and the copy in TCRdb shows in-frame clones only, minus some. The sample comprises 70,000 to 85,000 clones, around 80% of which are singletons, and around a tenth rests with the top ten. This clone was observed a single time. The source is a man aged 55 to 70 with head and neck cancer. This chain joins TRBV5-6 and TRBJ1-1; D gene unclear. Sequencing was done on a sample of PBMCs. DNA for the CDR3: TGTGCCAGCAGCTTGGGTGGCGAGAACACTGAAGCTTTCTTT. It specifies CASSLGGENTEAFF. Full variable domain (outside the CDR3, taken from reference TRBV5-6 and TRBJ1-1): DAGVTQSPTHLIKTRGQQVTLRCSPKSGHDTVSWYQQALGQGPQFIFQYYEEEERQRGNFPDRFSGHQFPNYSSELNVNALLLGDSALYLCASSLGGENTEAFFGQGTRLTVV.